Below are 19 T cell receptor beta chains sequenced from a single sample in a study of shared clonotypes between healthy human individuals. TCRdb's table, derived via immunoSEQ multiplex PCR, lists solely in-frame clones and lacks some. The sample gives about 180,000 clones, approximately 92% of which show up once; more than 0.06% is in the top ten. The sample consisted of naive CD4+ T cells sorted from blood. Regarding subset: CD45RA+ positively selected. These receptors originate from a woman between 25 and 40 years old in good health.

The chain has TRBV21-1 and TRBJ1-1. TRBV21-1 is flagged as a pseudogene. This CDR3 spans 17 amino acids. This CDR3 reads CASSKAQPAPWDTEAFF. The CDR3 DNA sequence: TGTGCCAGCAGCAAAGCGCAGCCAGCCCCGTGGGACACTGAAGCTTTCTTT.

This chain links TRBV4-1 with TRBJ1-5, with 7 positions matching TRBD1. V was pared by 1 base and J by 3 bases, with 9 bases of the junction left unmatched. The CDR3 runs to 17 residues. The V gene's germline CDR1 is MGHRA and CDR2 YSYEKL. CDR3: CASSQVETGTLNQPQHF. As DNA, the CDR3 is TGCGCCAGCAGCCAAGTCGAGACAGGGACCCTCAATCAGCCCCAGCATTTT.

V and J are TRBV6-5 and TRBJ2-7; D may match TRBD1 or TRBD2 (5 bases each). This CDR3 region has 15 residues. Deletions cut 6 bases from V and 6 bases from J, with 21 bases between. Germline V lookup: CDR1 MNHEY, CDR2 SVGAGI. This chain's CDR3 is CASSATGTSTSEQYF. CDR3 bases: TGTGCCAGCAGCGCAACCGGGACCTCAACTTCCGAGCAGTACTTC.

In DNA, the CDR3 is TGTGCCATCAGTGAGTTGCAGGGGGAGCGGCCCCAGCATTTT. Translating it yields CAISELQGERPQHF. V usage is TRBV10-3 and J usage is TRBJ1-5; 7 bases match TRBD1. Germline V gene data show CDR1 as ENHRY and CDR2 as SYGVKD. Trimming took 1 base from V and 9 from J; bases not matched to a gene: 6. The CDR3 spans 14 residues.

This clone was detected a few times. The V gene is TRBV28, the J gene TRBJ1-5; D gene uncertain. Germline loops: CDR1 MDHEN, CDR2 SYDVKM. The V gene lost 6 bases and the J gene lost 7 bases, with 16 bases spanning the gap. The CDR3 length is 14 residues. The CDR3 DNA reads as TGTGCCAGCAGGCATGGACCCTCCTCACAGCCCCAGCATTTT. Protein sequence: CASRHGPSSQPQHF.

The J gene is TRBJ1-1, the V gene TRBV18, with D possibly TRBD1 on 5 matching bases. Per germline, CDR1 KGHSH and CDR2 LQKENI. The CDR3 length is 14 residues. The V end lost 4 bases, the J end lost 5 bases, and 14 bases lay between the germline ends. In DNA form, the CDR3 reads TGTGCCAGCTCACTGGGGCGCCCAGGAACTGAAGCTTTCTTT. Amino acids: CASSLGRPGTEAFF.

The chain carries TRBV23-1 and TRBJ1-3, with 7 bases lining up with TRBD1. TRBV23-1 is identified as an open reading frame with a role that is uncertain. Germline trimming cut 2 bases from V and 0 bases from J; bases unmatched to any gene: 10. The CDR3 has 18 residues. The CDR3 sequence is CASSQRHNRGFSGNTIYF. The CDR3 DNA reads as TGCGCCAGCAGTCAACGTCACAACAGGGGCTTCTCTGGAAACACCATATATTTT.

The chain joins TRBV19 to TRBJ1-4, with 7 bases matching TRBD1. Germline loops: CDR1 LNHDA, CDR2 SQIVND (reference sequence). J gave up 7 bases and V 8 bases, and 7 bases lay outside the gene matches. The CDR3 is 13 residues long. The CDR3 loop reads CASQQGFGEKLFF. The CDR3 DNA is TGTGCCAGTCAACAGGGGTTCGGTGAAAAACTGTTTTTT.

The chain's CDR3 is CASSMGGTYYGYTF. CDR3 nucleotide sequence: TGTGCCAGTAGTATGGGCGGCACCTACTATGGCTACACCTTC. V gene TRBV19 combines with J gene TRBJ1-2; D gene uncertain. V gave up 3 bases and J gave up 3 bases, with 11 bases separating them. The CDR3 consists of 14 residues. CDR1 and CDR2 from the germline V gene are LNHDA and SQIVND (reference sequence).

The genes are TRBV29-1 and TRBJ2-7, with TRBD1 matching over 10 bases. Germline-derived CDR1 and CDR2 are SQVTM and ANQGSEA. CDR3 size: 13 residues. V shed 7 bases, J shed 6 bases, and the junction held 9 bases outside the gene matches. The CDR3 DNA reads as TGCAGCGCGTCCGGGACAGGGGCCGTCGAGCAGTACTTC. This codes for CSASGTGAVEQYF.

This sequence joins TRBV5-1 and TRBJ2-7; D not resolved. The CDR3 sequence is 12 residues long. In germline, CDR1 is SGHRS, CDR2 YFSETQ. With 4 bases removed from V and 5 bases from J, the gap between germline ends came to 10 bases. The CDR3 bases are TGCGCCAGCAGCCCGCCTACCAACGAGCAGTACTTC. This translates into CASSPPTNEQYF.

Only one count was recorded for this clone. The genes are TRBV4-1 and TRBJ2-2; D gene uncertain. V was trimmed by 5 bases and J by 7 bases, leaving 8 bases between them. CDR1 and CDR2 (germline): MGHRA, YSYEKL. The CDR3 has 12 amino acids. DNA of the CDR3: TGCGCCAGCAGCTCGATAGACGGGGAGCTGTTTTTT. It yields the protein CASSSIDGELFF.

J is TRBJ2-5 and V is TRBV30; the D gene is possibly TRBD1 (5 bases). Gene TRBJ2-7 matches the end of the DNA better, so the J call may be wrong. CDR3 length equals 12 residues. Germline CDR1 reads GTSNPN; CDR2 reads SVGIG (reference sequence). The CDR3 nucleotides are TGTGCCTGGACAGGGTGGTCCTACGAGCAGTACTTC. Encoded protein: CAWTGWSYEQYF.

This clone was seen a few times. The CDR3 nucleotides read TGTGCCAGCAATACCCCAGGGGTGAACACTGAAGCTTTCTTT. Translation gives CASNTPGVNTEAFF. This chain uses TRBV6-5 with TRBJ1-1; D possibly corresponds to TRBD1 (6 bases). The CDR3 loop spans 14 amino acids. With 7 bases removed from V and 0 bases from J, the gap between germline ends came to 12 bases. Germline CDR1 reads MNHEY; CDR2 reads SVGAGI.

The chain employs TRBV20-1 and TRBJ1-4; possibly TRBD1 for D (5 bases). Per the germline V gene, CDR1 is DFQATT and CDR2 is SNEGSKA (reference sequence). Trimming pared 2 bases from V and 15 bases from J, leaving 13 bases between. The CDR3 runs 11 residues. CDR3 region: CSARPRGSLFF. CDR3 nucleotides: TGCAGTGCTAGACCCCGGGGGAGTTTGTTTTTT.

The chain is built from TRBV28 and TRBJ2-5; D possibly matches TRBD1 or TRBD2 (5 bases each). Trimming took off 6 bases at V and 3 bases at J, with 14 bases between the two ends. This CDR3 comprises 14 residues. Germline assignment: CDR1 MDHEN and CDR2 SYDVKM. CDR3 coding DNA: TGTGCCAGCAGGCCGGGACCTCAAAAAGAGACCCAGTACTTC. Amino acid sequence: CASRPGPQKETQYF.

CDR3 in amino acids: CASSQGNTEAFF. In DNA form, the CDR3 reads TGTGCCAGCAGCCAGGGGAACACTGAAGCTTTCTTT. The V call is TRBV6-5, the J call TRBJ1-1; D is possibly TRBD1 (5 bases). With 6 bases removed from V and 1 base from J, the gap between germline ends came to 6 bases. Germline CDR1 is MNHEY and CDR2 is SVGAGI. The CDR3 runs 12 residues.

The V gene is TRBV18, the J gene TRBJ2-7; the D call may be TRBD1 or TRBD2 (5 bases each). Trimming removed 4 bases at V and 2 bases at J, with 12 bases between. CDR1 and CDR2 (germline): KGHSH, LQKENI. The CDR3 is made up of 14 amino acids. CDR3 nucleotides: TGTGCCAGCTCACGCCGGGACGGCCCCTACGAGCAGTACTTC. This translates into CASSRRDGPYEQYF.

This chain joins TRBV28 and TRBJ1-3, with a tentative D call TRBD1 (5 bases). The CDR3 extends over 14 amino acids. The germline V gene has CDR1 MDHEN and CDR2 SYDVKM. V gave up 5 bases and J gave up 2 bases, with 10 bases separating them. The CDR3 DNA reads TGTGCCAGCAGTCCTGGGACCGCTGGAAACACCATATATTTT. This encodes CASSPGTAGNTIYF.